Following are 28 T cell receptor beta chains from one sample sequenced in a study of PD-1 blockade in classical Hodgkin lymphoma. Autologous stem cell transplantation was followed by relapse in every patient, and brentuximab vedotin exposure varied. TCRdb's copy holds only in-frame clones and misses some; the assay was immunoSEQ multiplex PCR. The sample includes about 99,000 clones, 75% to 85% of them seen just once. This sample comprised peripheral blood mononuclear cells (PBMCs), obtained before the second cycle of nivolumab. The receptors derive from a human donor with classical Hodgkin lymphoma.

The V gene is TRBV5-1, the J gene TRBJ2-3, with D hard to call. Germline values: CDR1 SGHRS, CDR2 YFSETQ. The CDR3 is 14 amino acids. V was trimmed by 1 base and J by 2 bases, leaving 8 bases between them. CDR3 residues: CASSLIGSTDTQYF. The CDR3 bases are TGCGCCAGCAGCTTGATAGGGTCCACAGATACGCAGTATTTT. Looking up the rest from reference TRBV5-1 and TRBJ2-3 gives the full variable domain: KAGVTQTPRYLIKTRGQQVTLSCSPISGHRSVSWYQQTPGQGLQFLFEYFSETQRNKGNFPGRFSGRQFSNSRSEMNVSTLELGDSALYLCASSLIGSTDTQYFGPGTRLTVL.

Here the CDR3 DNA reads TGTGCCAGCAGCAAACTCGGGACAGGGTACAATGAGCAGTTCTTC. Its protein is CASSKLGTGYNEQFF. The chain has TRBV9 and TRBJ2-1; 9 bases align to TRBD1. Germline values: CDR1 SGDLS, CDR2 YYNGEE. With 4 bases clipped from V and 4 bases from J, the junction kept 6 bases outside the gene matches. The CDR3 totals 15 residues. The full variable domain, with the rest looked up from reference TRBV9 and TRBJ2-1, is DSGVTQTPKHLITATGQRVTLRCSPRSGDLSVYWYQQSLDQGLQFLIQYYNGEERAKGNILERFSAQQFPDLHSELNLSSLELGDSALYFCASSKLGTGYNEQFFGPGTRLTVL.

The chain couples TRBV29-1 to TRBJ1-1; tentative D call: TRBD1 (5 bases). The CDR3 loop spans 13 amino acids. Germline CDR1 is SQVTM and CDR2 is ANQGSEA. Trimming stripped 7 bases from V and 0 bases from J, with 12 bases between. The CDR3 DNA reads TGCAGCGGGGGAGGGGAGCTGAACACTGAAGCTTTCTTT. Encoded protein: CSGGGELNTEAFF.

The chain couples TRBV9 to TRBJ2-2; 16 bases are a match to TRBD2. This CDR3 spans 15 amino acids. The germline gives CDR1 SGDLS, CDR2 YYNGEE. Trimming removed 5 bases from V and 6 bases from J; junction bases left unmatched: 1. CDR3 in DNA: TGTGCCAGCAGTGGGACTAGCGGGAGGGCCGGGGAGCTGTTTTTT. Its translation is CASSGTSGRAGELFF. Using reference TRBV9 and TRBJ2-2 for the parts outside the CDR3, the full variable domain is DSGVTQTPKHLITATGQRVTLRCSPRSGDLSVYWYQQSLDQGLQFLIQYYNGEERAKGNILERFSAQQFPDLHSELNLSSLELGDSALYFCASSGTSGRAGELFFGEGSRLTVL.

The V and J genes are TRBV5-1 and TRBJ2-7, with 10 positions matching TRBD2. CDR1 SGHRS and CDR2 YFSETQ come from the germline V gene. J gave up 6 bases and V 4 bases, and 7 bases lay outside the gene matches. The CDR3 is 14 amino acids. The DNA of the CDR3 is TGCGCCAGCAGCCAGGCCCTAGCGGGAGTCGAGCAGTACTTC. It yields the protein CASSQALAGVEQYF. Full variable domain (rest looked up from reference TRBV5-1 and TRBJ2-7): KAGVTQTPRYLIKTRGQQVTLSCSPISGHRSVSWYQQTPGQGLQFLFEYFSETQRNKGNFPGRFSGRQFSNSRSEMNVSTLELGDSALYLCASSQALAGVEQYFGPGTRLTVT.

The V call is TRBV15, the J call TRBJ2-6; no definite D call. This CDR3 spans 16 amino acids. The ends were cut back, 0 bases at V and 1 base at J, with 7 bases in the middle. Germline loops: CDR1 LNHNV, CDR2 YYDKDF (reference sequence). The CDR3 DNA reads as TGTGCCACCAGCAGAGATGTGGGGTCTGGGGCCAACGTCCTGACTTTC. Translation gives CATSRDVGSGANVLTF.

This clone has only one observation. The chain employs TRBV20-1 and TRBJ2-1; D unclear. Germline assignment: CDR1 DFQATT and CDR2 SNEGSKA (reference sequence). This CDR3 is 10 amino acids long. V lost 6 bases to trimming and J lost 10 bases, with 10 bases between them. As DNA, the CDR3 is TGCAGTGCCAGCCGGGCCGAGCAGTTCTTC. It specifies CSASRAEQFF.

This clone has just one count. CDR3 protein: CASSHVAGVELPEQYF. CDR3 in DNA: TGTGCCAGCAGCCATGTAGCGGGAGTAGAACTGCCCGAGCAGTACTTC. This chain uses TRBV4-2 with TRBJ2-7; 9 positions match TRBD2. V gave up 3 bases and J gave up 6 bases; unmatched junction bases: 12. There are 16 residues in the CDR3. The V gene's germline CDR1 is LGHNA and CDR2 YNFKEQ.

The chain uses TRBV28 and TRBJ2-7; D gene uncertain. V shed 6 bases and J shed 2 bases, with 5 bases lying between them. Germline CDR1 MDHEN, CDR2 SYDVKM. The CDR3 loop spans 11 amino acids. The CDR3 sequence: CASSPAYEQYF. DNA of the CDR3: TGTGCCAGCAGCCCTGCCTACGAGCAGTACTTC.

This clone appeared a single time. The J gene is TRBJ2-5, the V gene TRBV5-5; possible D gene TRBD2, 5 bases. Germline V lookup: CDR1 SGHKS, CDR2 YYEKEE (reference sequence). The CDR3 is 15 residues long. Trimming removed 6 bases at V and 1 base at J, with 16 bases between. As DNA, the CDR3 is TGTGCCAGCACGCCTCGGATGGGGAGCCAAGAGACCCAGTACTTC. Translated, it gives CASTPRMGSQETQYF.

The chain has TRBV9 and TRBJ2-1; D gene uncertain. This CDR3 has 12 amino acids. V was clipped by 0 bases and J by 9 bases, with 7 bases between them. Germline CDR1 SGDLS, CDR2 YYNGEE. The CDR3 DNA reads TGTGCCAGCAGCGTAGCGGAATCTGAGCAGTTCTTC. Amino acids: CASSVAESEQFF.

The chain is built from TRBV5-6 and TRBJ2-1; D remains ambiguous. With 0 bases removed from V and 0 bases from J, the gap between germline ends came to 10 bases. The CDR3 extends over 16 amino acids. Germline-derived CDR1 and CDR2 are SGHDT and YYEEEE. The CDR3 DNA sequence: TGTGCCAGCAGCTTGGAACCCCCCCGCTCCTACAATGAGCAGTTCTTC. Its translation: CASSLEPPRSYNEQFF.

The V call is TRBV29-1, the J call TRBJ2-2; D is unclear. CDR1 is SQVTM and CDR2 is ANQGSEA in the germline V gene. CDR3 length: 15 amino acids. Trimming took 4 bases from V and 0 from J, leaving 12 bases between them. DNA of the CDR3: TGCAGCGTTGCACCTCGGAACACGAACACCGGGGAGCTGTTTTTT. Amino acids: CSVAPRNTNTGELFF.

The chain combines TRBV2 with TRBJ1-5; D not resolved. Germline loops: CDR1 SNHLY, CDR2 FYNNEI. V shed 0 bases and J shed 6 bases, with 9 bases lying between them. The CDR3 has 14 amino acids. The CDR3 loop is CASSEASIVQPQHF. CDR3 sequence (DNA): TGTGCCAGCAGTGAAGCGTCGATAGTTCAGCCCCAGCATTTT.

This clone was seen a single time. The CDR3 is CASKPGTGANTGELFF. DNA for the CDR3: TGTGCCAGCAAGCCCGGGACAGGGGCGAACACCGGGGAGCTGTTTTTT. The chain uses TRBV9 and TRBJ2-2; 10 nucleotides align to TRBD1. The germline gives CDR1 SGDLS, CDR2 YYNGEE. With 6 bases clipped from V and 0 bases from J, the junction kept 5 bases outside the gene matches. The CDR3 contains 16 residues.

The CDR3 reads CASSLPSGNSYEQYF. The CDR3 DNA reads TGTGCCAGCAGCTTACCTAGCGGGAATTCCTACGAGCAGTACTTC. This sequence joins TRBV5-8 and TRBJ2-7, with TRBD2 identical over 9 bases. Per germline, CDR1 SGHTS and CDR2 YDEGEE. The CDR3 sequence is 15 residues long. The J segment lost 1 base and the V segment lost 2 bases, leaving 4 bases of the junction unmatched. Filled out from reference TRBV5-8 and TRBJ2-7, the complete variable domain reads EAGVTQSPTHLIKTRGQQATLRCSPISGHTSVYWYQQALGLGLQFLLWYDEGEERNRGNFPPRFSGRQFPNYSSELNVNALELEDSALYLCASSLPSGNSYEQYFGPGTRLTVT.

This clone appeared a few times. V is TRBV28 and J is TRBJ1-2; no clear D. Germline V CDR1 and CDR2: MDHEN, SYDVKM. The CDR3 has 14 amino acids. V lost 3 bases, J lost 0 bases, and 8 bases lay in between. The CDR3 DNA sequence: TGTGCCAGCAGTTTGGGGTTTTCTAACTATGGCTACACCTTC. This sequence encodes CASSLGFSNYGYTF.

The chain carries TRBV7-6 and TRBJ2-7, with a tentative D call TRBD2 (6 bases). CDR3 length: 17 amino acids. CDR1 and CDR2 from the germline V gene are SGHVS and FNYEAQ. V lost 2 bases and J lost 3, with 20 bases in between. The CDR3 loop is CASSLYVAGSGNYEQYF. The CDR3 coding sequence is TGTGCCAGCAGCTTATACGTCGCGGGGAGCGGAAACTACGAGCAGTACTTC.

J is TRBJ1-5 and V is TRBV12-5, with unresolved D. With 2 bases removed from V and 7 bases from J, the gap between germline ends came to 9 bases. The CDR3 contains 13 residues. Germline V gene lookup returns CDR1 LGHNT and CDR2 FRNRAP. CDR3 loop: CASGLSDAQPQHF. CDR3 DNA: TGTGCTAGTGGTTTGTCAGATGCGCAGCCCCAGCATTTT.

This clone was recorded only once. The V call is TRBV19, the J call TRBJ2-3; TRBD1 aligns across 8 bases. This CDR3 comprises 15 residues. Germline V CDR1 and CDR2: LNHDA, SQIVND (reference sequence). The CDR3 loop is CAARRGATGADTQYF. The CDR3 nucleotides read TGTGCTGCAAGAAGGGGCGCGACAGGGGCGGATACGCAGTATTTT.

The rearrangement links TRBV5-6 to TRBJ2-1; 7 positions agree with TRBD2. With V trimmed by 4 bases and J by 1 base, 8 bases remained unmatched. The CDR3 length is 16 residues. Germline V gene lookup returns CDR1 SGHDT and CDR2 YYEEEE. The CDR3 sequence is CASSARDYGSYNEQFF. CDR3 in DNA: TGTGCCAGCAGCGCACGGGACTACGGTTCCTACAATGAGCAGTTCTTC.

This chain connects TRBV4-1 to TRBJ2-3; D uncertain. The germline V and J ends were trimmed by 0 bases and 2 bases, with 6 bases remaining between them. Germline CDR1 is MGHRA and CDR2 is YSYEKL. CDR3 length equals 14 residues. In DNA form, the CDR3 reads TGCGCCAGCAGCCAAGAGGCTAACACAGATACGCAGTATTTT. Protein product: CASSQEANTDTQYF.

This chain uses TRBV19 with TRBJ1-1, with D hard to call. Looked up from germline, CDR1 is LNHDA and CDR2 is SQIVND (reference sequence). V was shortened by 1 base and J by 4 bases, with 7 bases between the two germline ends. CDR3 length: 13 residues. The CDR3 loop is CASSIVGPTEAFF. CDR3 sequence (DNA): TGTGCCAGTAGTATAGTTGGCCCCACTGAAGCTTTCTTT. Supplemented by reference TRBV19 and TRBJ1-1, the full variable domain reads DGGITQSPKYLFRKEGQNVTLSCEQNLNHDAMYWYRQDPGQGLRLIYYSQIVNDFQKGDIAEGYSVSREKKESFPLTVTSAQKNPTAFYLCASSIVGPTEAFFGQGTRLTVV.

This chain uses TRBV5-6 with TRBJ1-4; 8 nucleotides align to TRBD1. After removal of 4 bases from V and 8 bases from J, the junction contained 7 bases not matched to a gene. Germline CDR1 reads SGHDT; CDR2 reads YYEEEE. There are 14 residues in the CDR3. DNA of the CDR3: TGTGCCAGCAGCCTGGCCGGGACAGGCGAAAAACTGTTTTTT. It encodes CASSLAGTGEKLFF. Combining the CDR3 with reference TRBV5-6 and TRBJ1-4 gives the whole variable domain DAGVTQSPTHLIKTRGQQVTLRCSPKSGHDTVSWYQQALGQGPQFIFQYYEEEERQRGNFPDRFSGHQFPNYSSELNVNALLLGDSALYLCASSLAGTGEKLFFGSGTQLSVL.

In its sample, this clone was seen many times. The rearrangement uses TRBV7-7 and TRBJ2-1, with TRBD2 as a possible D gene (7 bases). CDR1 is SSHAT and CDR2 is FNYEAQ in the germline V gene (reference sequence). The CDR3 runs 15 residues. V gave up 3 bases and J gave up 4 bases, with 13 bases separating them. The CDR3: CASSLGRGLYNEQFF. The CDR3 region has the DNA TGTGCCAGCAGCTTGGGGCGGGGGCTGTACAATGAGCAGTTCTTC.

CDR3 sequence: CASRRAGGREQFF. The CDR3 nucleotides read TGTGCCAGTAGGAGAGCCGGGGGGAGGGAGCAGTTCTTC. This rearrangement joins TRBV19 to TRBJ2-1, with TRBD2 matching over 7 bases. Germline lookup yields CDR1 LNHDA and CDR2 SQIVND (reference sequence). The CDR3 runs to 13 residues. The V gene end was trimmed by 6 bases and the J gene end by 10 bases; junction bases not matched to a gene: 9.

The V and J genes are TRBV5-6 and TRBJ2-3, with TRBD2 matching over 7 bases. The J segment lost 2 bases and the V segment lost 0 bases, leaving 6 bases of the junction unmatched. CDR3 size: 16 residues. Germline V lookup: CDR1 SGHDT, CDR2 YYEEEE. The CDR3 bases are TGTGCCAGCAGCTTGGCTAGCGGAACTAACACAGATACGCAGTATTTT. Translated, it gives CASSLASGTNTDTQYF.

This clone was counted a single time. The V and J genes are TRBV9 and TRBJ2-1, with 8 bases fitting TRBD2. The CDR3 is 15 amino acids. CDR1 is SGDLS and CDR2 is YYNGEE in the germline V gene. The V gene end was trimmed by 6 bases and the J gene end by 0 bases; junction bases not matched to a gene: 5. This CDR3 reads CASTRAGGSYNEQFF. In DNA, the CDR3 is TGTGCCAGCACCCGGGCGGGAGGCTCCTACAATGAGCAGTTCTTC.